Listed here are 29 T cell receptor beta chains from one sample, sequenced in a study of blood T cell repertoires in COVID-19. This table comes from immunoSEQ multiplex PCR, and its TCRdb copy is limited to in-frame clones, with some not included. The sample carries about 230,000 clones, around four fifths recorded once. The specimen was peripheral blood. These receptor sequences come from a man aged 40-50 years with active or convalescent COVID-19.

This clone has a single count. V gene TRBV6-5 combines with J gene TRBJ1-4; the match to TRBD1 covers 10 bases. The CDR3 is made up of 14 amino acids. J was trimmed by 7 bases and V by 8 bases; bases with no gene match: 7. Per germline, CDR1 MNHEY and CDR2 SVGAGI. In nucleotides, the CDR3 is TGTGCCAGCCGGACAGGGGGGATGGTTGAAAAACTGTTTTTT. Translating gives CASRTGGMVEKLFF.

The CDR3 region has the DNA TGTGCCAGCAGCCAAGCGAGGACAGATTTCGACGGCTACACCTTC. Encoded protein: CASSQARTDFDGYTF. This chain uses TRBV4-2 with TRBJ1-2, with D perhaps matching TRBD1 (6 bases). Germline assignment: CDR1 LGHNA and CDR2 YNFKEQ. CDR3 length: 15 residues. Trimming stripped 1 base from V and 8 bases from J, with 17 bases between.

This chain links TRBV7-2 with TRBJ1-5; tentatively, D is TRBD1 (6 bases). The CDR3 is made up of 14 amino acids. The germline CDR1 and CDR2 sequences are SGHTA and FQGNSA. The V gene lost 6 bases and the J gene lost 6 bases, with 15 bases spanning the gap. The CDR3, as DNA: TGTGCCAGCAGTACAGGGCTTACCGGTCAGCCCCAGCATTTT. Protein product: CASSTGLTGQPQHF.

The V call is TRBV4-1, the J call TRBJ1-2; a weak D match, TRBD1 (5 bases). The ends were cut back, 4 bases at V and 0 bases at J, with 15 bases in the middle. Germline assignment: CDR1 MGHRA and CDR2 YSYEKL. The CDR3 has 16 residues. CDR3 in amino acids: CASSPPGAVTNYGYTF. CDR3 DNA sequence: TGCGCCAGCAGCCCCCCTGGGGCGGTTACTAACTATGGCTACACCTTC.

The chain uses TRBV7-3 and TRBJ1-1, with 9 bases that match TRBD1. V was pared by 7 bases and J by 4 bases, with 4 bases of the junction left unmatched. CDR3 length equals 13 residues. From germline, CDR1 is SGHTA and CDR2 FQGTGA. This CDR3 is CASTLTGGTEAFF. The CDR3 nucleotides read TGTGCCAGCACCTTGACAGGGGGCACTGAAGCTTTCTTT.

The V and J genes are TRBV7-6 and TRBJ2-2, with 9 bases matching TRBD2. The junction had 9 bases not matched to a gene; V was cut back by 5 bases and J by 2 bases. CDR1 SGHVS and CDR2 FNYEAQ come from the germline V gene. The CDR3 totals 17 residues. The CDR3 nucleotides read TGTGCCAGCAGCCCGCGGAGACTAGCGGCAAACACCGGGGAGCTGTTTTTT. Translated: CASSPRRLAANTGELFF.

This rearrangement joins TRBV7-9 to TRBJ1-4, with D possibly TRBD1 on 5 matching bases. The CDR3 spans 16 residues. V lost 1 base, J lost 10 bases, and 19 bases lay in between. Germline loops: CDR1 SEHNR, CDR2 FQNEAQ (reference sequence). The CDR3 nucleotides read TGTGCCAGCAGCTTAGGCGGGGGGACGGCACGGGGAAAACTGTTTTTT. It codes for CASSLGGGTARGKLFF.

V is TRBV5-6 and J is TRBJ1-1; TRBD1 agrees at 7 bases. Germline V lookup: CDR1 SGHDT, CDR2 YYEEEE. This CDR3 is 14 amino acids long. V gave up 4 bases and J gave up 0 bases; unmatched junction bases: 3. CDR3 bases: TGTGCCAGCAGCCGACAGGGTATGAACACTGAAGCTTTCTTT. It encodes CASSRQGMNTEAFF.

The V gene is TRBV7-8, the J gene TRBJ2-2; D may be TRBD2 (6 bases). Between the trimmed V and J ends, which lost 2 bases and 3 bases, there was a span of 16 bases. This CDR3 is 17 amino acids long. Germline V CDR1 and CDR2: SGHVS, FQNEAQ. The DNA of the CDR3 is TGTGCCAGCAGCTTACCCAATCGAAGCGGGTACACCGGGGAGCTGTTTTTT. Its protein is CASSLPNRSGYTGELFF.

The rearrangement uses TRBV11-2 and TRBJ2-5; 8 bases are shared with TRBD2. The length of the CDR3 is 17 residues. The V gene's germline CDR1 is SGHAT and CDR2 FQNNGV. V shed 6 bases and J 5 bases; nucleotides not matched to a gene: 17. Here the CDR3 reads CASSQPGWVAGPETQYF. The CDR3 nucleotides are TGTGCCAGCAGTCAACCGGGGTGGGTAGCGGGGCCGGAGACCCAGTACTTC.

The CDR3 loop is CASGSGTGAGNTIYF. Here the CDR3 DNA reads TGTGCTAGTGGTTCCGGGACAGGGGCTGGAAACACCATATATTTT. The chain recombines TRBV12-5 with TRBJ1-3; 10 bases fit TRBD1. The CDR3 has 15 amino acids. The ends lost 4 bases at V and 2 bases at J; junction bases unmatched: 2. Germline-derived CDR1 and CDR2 are LGHNT and FRNRAP.

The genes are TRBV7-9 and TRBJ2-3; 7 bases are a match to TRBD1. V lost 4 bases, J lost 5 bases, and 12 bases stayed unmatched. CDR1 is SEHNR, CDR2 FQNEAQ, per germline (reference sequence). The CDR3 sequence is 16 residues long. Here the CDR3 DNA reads TGTGCCAGCAGCTCATCGACAGGGTCAAGGATAGATACGCAGTATTTT. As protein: CASSSSTGSRIDTQYF. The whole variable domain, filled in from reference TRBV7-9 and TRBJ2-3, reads DTGVSQNPRHKITKRGQNVTFRCDPISEHNRLYWYRQTLGQGPEFLTYFQNEAQLEKSRLLSDRFSAERPKGSFSTLEIQRTEQGDSAMYLCASSSSTGSRIDTQYFGPGTRLTVL.

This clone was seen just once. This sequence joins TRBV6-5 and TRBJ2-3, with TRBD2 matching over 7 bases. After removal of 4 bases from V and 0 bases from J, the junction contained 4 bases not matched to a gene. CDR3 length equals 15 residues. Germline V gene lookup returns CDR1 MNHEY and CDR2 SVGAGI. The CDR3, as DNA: TGTGCCAGCAGTTTTAGCGGGCCCAGCACAGATACGCAGTATTTT. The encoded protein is CASSFSGPSTDTQYF.

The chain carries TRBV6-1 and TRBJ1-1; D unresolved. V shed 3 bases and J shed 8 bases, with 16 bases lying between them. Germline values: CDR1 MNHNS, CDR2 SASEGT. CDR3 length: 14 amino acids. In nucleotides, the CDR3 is TGTGCCAGCAGTGACGGCGGTCCTCTTCGGGAAGCTTTCTTT. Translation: CASSDGGPLREAFF.

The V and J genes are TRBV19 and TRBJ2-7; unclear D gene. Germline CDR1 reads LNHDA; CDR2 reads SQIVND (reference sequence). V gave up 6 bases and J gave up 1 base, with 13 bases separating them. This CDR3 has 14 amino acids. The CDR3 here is CASRRVGRSYEQYF. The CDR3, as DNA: TGTGCCAGTAGGCGAGTCGGTCGGTCCTACGAGCAGTACTTC. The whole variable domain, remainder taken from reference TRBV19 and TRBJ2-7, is DGGITQSPKYLFRKEGQNVTLSCEQNLNHDAMYWYRQDPGQGLRLIYYSQIVNDFQKGDIAEGYSVSREKKESFPLTVTSAQKNPTAFYLCASRRVGRSYEQYFGPGTRLTVT.

The CDR3 DNA is TGTGCCAGCAGTTACGGGACAGGGGACTACTATGGCTACACCTTC. Its protein product is CASSYGTGDYYGYTF. The chain combines TRBV7-3 with TRBJ1-2; 10 bases align to TRBD1. V trimming: 6 bases; J trimming: 3 bases; junction bases outside the gene matches: 7. Germline loops: CDR1 SGHTA, CDR2 FQGTGA. This CDR3 is 15 amino acids long.

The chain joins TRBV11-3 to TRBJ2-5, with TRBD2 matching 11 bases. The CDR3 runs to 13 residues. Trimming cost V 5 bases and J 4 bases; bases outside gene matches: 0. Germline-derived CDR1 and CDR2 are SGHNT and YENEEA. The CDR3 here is CASSGLAGETQYF. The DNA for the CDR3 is TGTGCCAGCAGCGGACTAGCGGGAGAGACCCAGTACTTC.

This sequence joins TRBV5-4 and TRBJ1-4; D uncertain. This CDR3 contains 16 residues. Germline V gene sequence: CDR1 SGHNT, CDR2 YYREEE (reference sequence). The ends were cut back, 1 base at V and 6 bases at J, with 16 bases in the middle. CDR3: CASSLFRQGRDEKLFF. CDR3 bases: TGTGCCAGCAGCTTGTTTCGGCAAGGGCGGGATGAAAAACTGTTTTTT.

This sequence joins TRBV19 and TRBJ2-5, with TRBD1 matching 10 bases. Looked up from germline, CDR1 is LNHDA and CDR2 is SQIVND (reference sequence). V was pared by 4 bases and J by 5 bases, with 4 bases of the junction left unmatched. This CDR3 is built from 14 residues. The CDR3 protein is CASSKTGGAETQYF. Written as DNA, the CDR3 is TGTGCCAGTAGTAAGACAGGGGGCGCGGAGACCCAGTACTTC. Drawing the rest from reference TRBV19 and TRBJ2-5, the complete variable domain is DGGITQSPKYLFRKEGQNVTLSCEQNLNHDAMYWYRQDPGQGLRLIYYSQIVNDFQKGDIAEGYSVSREKKESFPLTVTSAQKNPTAFYLCASSKTGGAETQYFGPGTRLLVL.

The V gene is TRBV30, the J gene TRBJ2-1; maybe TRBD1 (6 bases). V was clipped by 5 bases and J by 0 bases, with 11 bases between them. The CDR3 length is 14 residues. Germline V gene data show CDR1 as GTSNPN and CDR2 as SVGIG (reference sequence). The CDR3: CAWLRTASYNEQFF. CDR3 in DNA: TGTGCCTGGTTAAGGACAGCCTCCTACAATGAGCAGTTCTTC.

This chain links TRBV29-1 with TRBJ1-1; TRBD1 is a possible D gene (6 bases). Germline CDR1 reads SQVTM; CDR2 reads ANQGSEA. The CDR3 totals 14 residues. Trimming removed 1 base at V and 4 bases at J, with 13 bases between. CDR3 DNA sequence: TGCAGCGTTGAAGTAAGTTTCAGGGGCACTGAAGCTTTCTTT. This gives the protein CSVEVSFRGTEAFF.

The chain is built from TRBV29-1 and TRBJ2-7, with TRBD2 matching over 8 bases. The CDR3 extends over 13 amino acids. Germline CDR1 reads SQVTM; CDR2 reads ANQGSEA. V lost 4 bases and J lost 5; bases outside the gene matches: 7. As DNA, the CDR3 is TGCAGCGTTGTTGACCGGGAGGGCAACGAGCAGTACTTC. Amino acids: CSVVDREGNEQYF.

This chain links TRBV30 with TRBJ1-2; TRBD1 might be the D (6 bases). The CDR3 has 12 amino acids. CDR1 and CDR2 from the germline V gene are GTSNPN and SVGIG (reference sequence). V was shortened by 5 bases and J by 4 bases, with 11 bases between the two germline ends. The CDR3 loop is CAWHRVGYGYTF. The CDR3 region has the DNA TGTGCCTGGCACAGGGTGGGCTATGGCTACACCTTC.

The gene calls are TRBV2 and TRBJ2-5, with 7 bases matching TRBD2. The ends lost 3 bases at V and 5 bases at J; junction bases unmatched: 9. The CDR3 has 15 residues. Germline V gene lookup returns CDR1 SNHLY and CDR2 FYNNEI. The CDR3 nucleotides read TGTGCCAGCAGTGATTCGGCGGGAGTGGGGGAGACCCAGTACTTC. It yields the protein CASSDSAGVGETQYF. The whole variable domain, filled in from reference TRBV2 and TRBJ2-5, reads EPEVTQTPSHQVTQMGQEVILRCVPISNHLYFYWYRQILGQKVEFLVSFYNNEISEKSEIFDDQFSVERPDGSNFTLKIRSTKLEDSAMYFCASSDSAGVGETQYFGPGTRLLVL.

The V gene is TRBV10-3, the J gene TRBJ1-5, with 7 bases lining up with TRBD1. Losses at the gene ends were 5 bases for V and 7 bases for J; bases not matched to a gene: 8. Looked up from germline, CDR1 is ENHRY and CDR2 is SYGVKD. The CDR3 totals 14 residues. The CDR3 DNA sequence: TGTGCCATCAGTAATAGACAGGGATCCCAGCCCCAGCATTTT. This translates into CAISNRQGSQPQHF.

For the CDR3, the DNA is TGTGCCAGCAGCTTAGACTCCAGGGGGGCTTACGAGCAGTACTTC. This sequence encodes CASSLDSRGAYEQYF. The chain combines TRBV11-2 with TRBJ2-7; the D gene is possibly TRBD1 (7 bases). The germline V gene has CDR1 SGHAT and CDR2 FQNNGV. V lost 0 bases and J 4 bases, leaving 13 bases between the germline ends. CDR3 length equals 15 residues. Full variable domain (rest looked up from reference TRBV11-2 and TRBJ2-7): EAGVAQSPRYKIIEKRQSVAFWCNPISGHATLYWYQQILGQGPKLLIQFQNNGVVDDSQLPKDRFSAERLKGVDSTLKIQPAKLEDSAVYLCASSLDSRGAYEQYFGPGTRLTVT.

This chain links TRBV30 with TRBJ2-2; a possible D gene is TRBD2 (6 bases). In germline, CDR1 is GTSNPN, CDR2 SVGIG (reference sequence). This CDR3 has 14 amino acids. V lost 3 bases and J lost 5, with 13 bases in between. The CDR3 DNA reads TGTGCCTGGAGGGGTAGGGGAGGAACCGGGGAGCTGTTTTTT. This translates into CAWRGRGGTGELFF.

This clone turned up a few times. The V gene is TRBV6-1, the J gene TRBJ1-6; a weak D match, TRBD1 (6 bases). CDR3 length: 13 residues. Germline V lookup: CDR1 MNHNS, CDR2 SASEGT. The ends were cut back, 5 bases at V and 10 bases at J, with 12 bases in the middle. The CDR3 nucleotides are TGTGCCAGCAGTTCCAGGGGTGGATCACCCCTCCACTTT. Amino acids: CASSSRGGSPLHF.

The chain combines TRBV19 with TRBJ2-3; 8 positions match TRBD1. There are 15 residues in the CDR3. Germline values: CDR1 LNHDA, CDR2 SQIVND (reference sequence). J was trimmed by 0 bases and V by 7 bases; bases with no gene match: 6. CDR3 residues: CASTRTGISTDTQYF. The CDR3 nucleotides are TGTGCCAGTACGCGGACAGGGATTAGCACAGATACGCAGTATTTT.